Here is one TCR beta chain with its context. This entry comes from a study of blood T cell repertoires in COVID-19. Some clones are missing from TCRdb's copy, which holds only in-frame ones; the method was immunoSEQ multiplex PCR. The profile shows 150,000 to 200,000 clones, roughly 83% of them singletons. The germline V gene encodes CDR1 GTSNPN and CDR2 SVGIG (reference sequence). This CDR3 region has 14 residues. V lost 2 bases and J lost 5; bases outside the gene matches: 4. The V call is TRBV30, the J call TRBJ2-2; 8 positions agree with TRBD1. Sequencing was performed on PBMCs or T cells enriched from blood (not recorded which). The clonotype originates from a woman in her sixties or seventies who had recovered from COVID-19. The CDR3 loop reads CAWSWQGATGELFF. CDR3 DNA: TGTGCCTGGAGTTGGCAGGGGGCGACCGGGGAGCTGTTTTTT.